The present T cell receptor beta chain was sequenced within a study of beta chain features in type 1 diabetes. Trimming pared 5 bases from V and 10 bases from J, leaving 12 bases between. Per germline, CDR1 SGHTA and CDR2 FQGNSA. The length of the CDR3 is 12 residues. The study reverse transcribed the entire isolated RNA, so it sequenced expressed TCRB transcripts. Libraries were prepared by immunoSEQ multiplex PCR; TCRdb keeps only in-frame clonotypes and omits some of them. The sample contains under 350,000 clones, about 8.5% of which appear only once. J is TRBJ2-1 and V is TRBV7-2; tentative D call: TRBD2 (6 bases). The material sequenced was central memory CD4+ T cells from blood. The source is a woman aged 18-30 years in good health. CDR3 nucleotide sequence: TGTGCCAGCAGCCCGACTAGTCGAGAGCAGTTCTTC. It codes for CASSPTSREQFF.